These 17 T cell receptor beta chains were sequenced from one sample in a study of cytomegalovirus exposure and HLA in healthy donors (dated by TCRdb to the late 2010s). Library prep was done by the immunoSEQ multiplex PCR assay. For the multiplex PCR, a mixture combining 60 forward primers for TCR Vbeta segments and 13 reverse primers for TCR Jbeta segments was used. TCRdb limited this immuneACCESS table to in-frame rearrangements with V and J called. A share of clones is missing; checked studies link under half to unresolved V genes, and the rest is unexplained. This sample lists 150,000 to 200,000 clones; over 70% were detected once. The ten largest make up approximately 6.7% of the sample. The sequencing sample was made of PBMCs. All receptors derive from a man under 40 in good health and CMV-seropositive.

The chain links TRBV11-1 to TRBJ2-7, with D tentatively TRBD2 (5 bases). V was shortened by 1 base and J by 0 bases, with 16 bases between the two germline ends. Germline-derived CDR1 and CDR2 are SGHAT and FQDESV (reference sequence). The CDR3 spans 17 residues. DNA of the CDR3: TGTGCCAGCAGCTTAGGGAGAACTAGGGCACTCTCCTACGAGCAGTACTTC. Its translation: CASSLGRTRALSYEQYF.

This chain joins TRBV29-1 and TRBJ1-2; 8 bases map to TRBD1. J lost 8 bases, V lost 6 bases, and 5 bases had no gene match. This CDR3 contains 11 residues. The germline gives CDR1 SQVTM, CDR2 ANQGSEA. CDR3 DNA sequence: TGCAGCGTGACAGGGGAGGGGGGCTACACCTTC. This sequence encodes CSVTGEGGYTF.

CDR3 protein: CASTGTGGEKLFF. CDR3 nucleotide sequence: TGTGCCAGCACTGGGACAGGGGGCGAAAAACTGTTTTTT. The chain links TRBV27 to TRBJ1-4; 12 nucleotides match TRBD1. J gave up 8 bases and V 7 bases, and 2 bases lay outside the gene matches. This CDR3 region has 13 residues. The V gene's germline CDR1 is MNHEY and CDR2 SMNVEV (reference sequence).

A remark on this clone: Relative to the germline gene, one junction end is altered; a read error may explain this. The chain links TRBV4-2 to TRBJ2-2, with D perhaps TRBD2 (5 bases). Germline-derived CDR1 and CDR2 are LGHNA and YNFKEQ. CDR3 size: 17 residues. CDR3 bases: TGTGCCAGCAGCCAAAGAACCGGGATGTCGAATACCGGGGAGCTGTTTTTT. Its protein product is CASSQRTGMSNTGELFF.

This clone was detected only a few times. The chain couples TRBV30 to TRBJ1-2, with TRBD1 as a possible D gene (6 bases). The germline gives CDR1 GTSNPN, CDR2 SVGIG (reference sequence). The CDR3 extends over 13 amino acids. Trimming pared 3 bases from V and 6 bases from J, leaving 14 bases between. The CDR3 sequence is CAWSYRESDGYTF. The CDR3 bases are TGTGCCTGGAGCTACAGGGAGAGTGATGGCTACACCTTC. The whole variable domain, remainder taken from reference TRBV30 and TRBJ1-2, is SQTIHQWPATLVQPVGSPLSLECTVEGTSNPNLYWYRQAAGRGLQLLFYSVGIGQISSEVPQNLSASRPQDRQFILSSKKLLLSDSGFYLCAWSYRESDGYTFGSGTRLTVV.

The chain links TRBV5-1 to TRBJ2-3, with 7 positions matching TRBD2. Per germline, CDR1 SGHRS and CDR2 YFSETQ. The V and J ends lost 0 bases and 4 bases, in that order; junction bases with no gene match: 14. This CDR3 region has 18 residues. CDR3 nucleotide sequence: TGCGCCAGCAGCTTGGGCTTTATGGCGGGAGTGGGCGCAGATACGCAGTATTTT. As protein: CASSLGFMAGVGADTQYF.

The CDR3 loop is CASSYTGQGRTQYF. For the CDR3, the DNA is TGTGCCAGCAGTTACACGGGACAGGGTCGGACCCAGTACTTC. V gene TRBV6-5 combines with J gene TRBJ2-5; TRBD1 matches 9 bases. The CDR3 extends over 14 amino acids. CDR1 is MNHEY, CDR2 SVGAGI, per germline. Trimming cost V 2 bases and J 7 bases; bases outside gene matches: 5.

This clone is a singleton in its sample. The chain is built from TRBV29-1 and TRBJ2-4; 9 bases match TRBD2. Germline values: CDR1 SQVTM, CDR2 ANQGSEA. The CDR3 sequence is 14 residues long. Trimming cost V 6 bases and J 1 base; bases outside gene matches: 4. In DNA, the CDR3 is TGCAGCGTAGGGGCGGGGGGGGCCAAAAACATTCAGTACTTC. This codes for CSVGAGGAKNIQYF.

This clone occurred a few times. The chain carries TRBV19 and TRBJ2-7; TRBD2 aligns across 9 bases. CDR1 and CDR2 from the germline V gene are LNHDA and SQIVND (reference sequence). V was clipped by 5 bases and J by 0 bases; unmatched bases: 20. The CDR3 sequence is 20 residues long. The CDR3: CASSGTWGLASSYNSYEQYF. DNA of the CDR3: TGTGCCAGTAGTGGCACCTGGGGACTAGCATCCTCTTACAACTCCTACGAGCAGTACTTC.

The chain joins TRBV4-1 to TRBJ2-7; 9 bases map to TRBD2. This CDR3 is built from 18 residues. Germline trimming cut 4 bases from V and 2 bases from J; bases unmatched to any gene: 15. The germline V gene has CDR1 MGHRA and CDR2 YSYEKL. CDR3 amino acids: CASSPPPAGTSRAYEQYF. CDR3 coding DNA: TGCGCCAGCAGCCCACCTCCCGCTGGGACTAGCCGAGCCTACGAGCAGTACTTC.

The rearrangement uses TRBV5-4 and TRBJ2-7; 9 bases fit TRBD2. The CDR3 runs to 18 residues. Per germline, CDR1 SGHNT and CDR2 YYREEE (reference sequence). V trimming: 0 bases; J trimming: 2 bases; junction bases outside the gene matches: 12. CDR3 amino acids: CASSLERAAGGRPYEQYF. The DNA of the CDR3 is TGTGCCAGCAGCTTGGAACGGGCAGCGGGGGGTCGTCCCTACGAGCAGTACTTC.

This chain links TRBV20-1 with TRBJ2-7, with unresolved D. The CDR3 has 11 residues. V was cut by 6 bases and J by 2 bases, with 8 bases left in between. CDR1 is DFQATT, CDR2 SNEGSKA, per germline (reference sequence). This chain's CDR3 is CSARLTYEQYF. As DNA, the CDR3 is TGCAGTGCGAGACTTACCTACGAGCAGTACTTC.

DNA of the CDR3: TGCAGGGCCTCTAGCGGGGGACAACAAGAGACCCAGTACTTC. Its protein product is CRASSGGQQETQYF. V gene TRBV29-1 combines with J gene TRBJ2-5; 10 nucleotides line up with TRBD2. CDR1 SQVTM and CDR2 ANQGSEA come from the germline V gene. CDR3 size: 14 residues.

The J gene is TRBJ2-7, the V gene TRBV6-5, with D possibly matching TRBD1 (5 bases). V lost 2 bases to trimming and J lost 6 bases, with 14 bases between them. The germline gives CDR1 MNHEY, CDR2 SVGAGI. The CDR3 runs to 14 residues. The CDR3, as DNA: TGTGCCAGCAGTTACATGTCAGGGATGGGCGAGCAGTACTTC. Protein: CASSYMSGMGEQYF.

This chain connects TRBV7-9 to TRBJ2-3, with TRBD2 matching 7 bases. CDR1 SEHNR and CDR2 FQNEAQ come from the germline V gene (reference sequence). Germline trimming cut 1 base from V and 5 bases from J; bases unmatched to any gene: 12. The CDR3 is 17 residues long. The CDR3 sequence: CASSLVGSSGKIDTQYF. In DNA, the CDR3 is TGTGCCAGCAGCTTAGTGGGCTCTAGCGGAAAGATAGATACGCAGTATTTT.

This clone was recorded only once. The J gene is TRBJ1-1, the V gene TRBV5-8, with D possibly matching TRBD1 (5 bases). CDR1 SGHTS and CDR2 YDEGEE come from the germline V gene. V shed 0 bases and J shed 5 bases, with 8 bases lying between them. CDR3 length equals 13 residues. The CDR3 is CASSLGGGTEAFF. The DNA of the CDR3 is TGTGCCAGCAGCTTGGGCGGGGGGACTGAAGCTTTCTTT.

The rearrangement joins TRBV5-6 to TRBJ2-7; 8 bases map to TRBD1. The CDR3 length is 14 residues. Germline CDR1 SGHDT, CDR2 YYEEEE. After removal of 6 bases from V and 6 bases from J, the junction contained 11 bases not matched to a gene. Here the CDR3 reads CASTRGLRRCEQYF. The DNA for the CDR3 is TGTGCCAGCACCAGGGGGCTAAGAAGGTGCGAGCAGTACTTC.